Here is one T cell receptor (beta chain) with its context. Unique molecular identifiers were built into the TCRbeta library. TCRdb re-called the PCR reads with MiXCR, one entry per CDR3 protein. The repertoire consists of nearly 400,000 distinct CDR3 sequences, with just over 20% occurring once and the leading ten covering around 4%. The data are from a study of T-cell reconstitution after alpha-beta-depleted transplantation in children. The sequenced sample was PBMCs from the stem cell graft donor, obtained from the stem cell graft. This clonotype was sampled from a human donor who donated a stem cell graft to a child with acute myeloid leukemia.

CDR3 region: CASSPTGAAFDEQFF. The CDR3 DNA is TGTGCCAGCAGCCCGACAGGGGCCGCCTTCGATGAGCAGTTCTTC. J is TRBJ2-1 and V is TRBV7-9, with 8 bases aligning to TRBD1. CDR1 and CDR2 from the germline V gene are SEHNR and FQNEAQ (reference sequence). V shed 5 bases and J 8 bases; nucleotides not matched to a gene: 11. This CDR3 has 15 amino acids.